This entry is about one T cell receptor beta chain. Its antigen is not known. This table comes from immunoSEQ multiplex PCR, and its TCRdb copy is limited to in-frame clones, with some not included. The repertoire holds 150,000 to 200,000 clones, with approximately 86% as singletons. This sample is part of a study of lymphopenia after photon versus proton radiotherapy. Study-level results: Relative stability marked proton patients; photon patients lost diversity and naive cells. In patients who died, overall survival fell as post-nadir TCR diversity dropped more. Better survival with proton therapy was suggested as possible, not demonstrated. After lymphocyte nadir, photon-treated repertoires showed oligoclonal expansion, especially CD8+ Temra.

The sequencing here drew on peripheral blood, taken from a patient treated with photon-based radiotherapy. The TCR originated in a man in his fifties or sixties with gastric cancer.

The CDR3 DNA sequence: TGCGCCAGCAGCTTGGATGGCCCGAGCTCCTACAATGAGCAGTTCTTC. It specifies CASSLDGPSSYNEQFF. The genes are TRBV5-1 and TRBJ2-1; D call uncertain. This CDR3 is built from 16 residues. The germline V and J ends were trimmed by 0 bases and 0 bases, with 10 bases remaining between them. CDR1 and CDR2 from the germline V gene are SGHRS and YFSETQ.